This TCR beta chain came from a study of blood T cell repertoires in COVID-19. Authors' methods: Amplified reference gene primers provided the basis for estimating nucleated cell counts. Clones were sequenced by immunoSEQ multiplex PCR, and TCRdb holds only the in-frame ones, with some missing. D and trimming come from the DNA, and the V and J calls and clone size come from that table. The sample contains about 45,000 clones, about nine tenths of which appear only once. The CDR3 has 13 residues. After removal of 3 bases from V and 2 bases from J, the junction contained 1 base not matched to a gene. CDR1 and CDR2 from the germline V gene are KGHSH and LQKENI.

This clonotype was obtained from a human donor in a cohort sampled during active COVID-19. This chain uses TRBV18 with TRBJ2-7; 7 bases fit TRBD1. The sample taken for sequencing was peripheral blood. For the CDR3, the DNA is TGTGCCAGCTCACCGGGACAGCCCTACGAGCAGTACTTC. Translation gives CASSPGQPYEQYF.